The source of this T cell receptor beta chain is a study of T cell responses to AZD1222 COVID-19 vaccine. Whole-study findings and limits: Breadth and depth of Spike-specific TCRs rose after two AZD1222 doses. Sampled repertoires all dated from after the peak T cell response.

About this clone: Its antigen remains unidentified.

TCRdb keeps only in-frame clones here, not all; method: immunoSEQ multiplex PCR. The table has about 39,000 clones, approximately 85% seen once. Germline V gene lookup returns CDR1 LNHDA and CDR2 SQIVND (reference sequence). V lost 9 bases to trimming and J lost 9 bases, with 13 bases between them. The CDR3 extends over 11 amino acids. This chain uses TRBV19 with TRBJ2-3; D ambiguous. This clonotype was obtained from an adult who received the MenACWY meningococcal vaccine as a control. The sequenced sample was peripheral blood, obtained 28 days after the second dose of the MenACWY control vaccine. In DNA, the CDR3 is TGTGCCAGCGAGTCCGGAGACACGCAGTATTTT. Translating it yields CASESGDTQYF.